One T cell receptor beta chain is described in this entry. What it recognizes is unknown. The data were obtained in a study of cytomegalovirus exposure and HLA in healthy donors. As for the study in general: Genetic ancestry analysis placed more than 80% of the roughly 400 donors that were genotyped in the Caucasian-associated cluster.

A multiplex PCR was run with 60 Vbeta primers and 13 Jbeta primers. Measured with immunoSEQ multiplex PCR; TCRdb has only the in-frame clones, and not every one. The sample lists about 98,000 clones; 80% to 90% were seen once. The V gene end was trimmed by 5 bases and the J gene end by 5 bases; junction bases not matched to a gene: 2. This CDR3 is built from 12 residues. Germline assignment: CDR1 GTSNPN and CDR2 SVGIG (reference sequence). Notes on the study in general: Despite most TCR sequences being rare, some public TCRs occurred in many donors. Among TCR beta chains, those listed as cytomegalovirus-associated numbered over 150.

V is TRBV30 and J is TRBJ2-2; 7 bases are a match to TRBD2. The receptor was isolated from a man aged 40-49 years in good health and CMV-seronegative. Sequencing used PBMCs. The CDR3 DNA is TGTGCCTGGGGGGGGGTAACCGGGGAGCTGTTTTTT. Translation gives CAWGGVTGELFF.